This TCR beta chain emerged from a study of T cells in Graves' hyperthyroidism and ophthalmopathy. The hyperthyroidism was newly diagnosed and had lasted under 2 months; the patients were aged 18 to 65. Every diagnosis used clinical symptoms, serum thyroxine and TRAb, thyroid ultrasound and orbital computed tomography. What was amplified from RNA transcripts were TCR beta CDR3 regions. First-round RT-PCR of the TCR CDR3 relied on the HTBI primer set. Each CDR3 protein gets one entry after TCRdb re-called the multiplex PCR reads with MiXCR. The table includes 250,000 to 350,000 distinct CDR3 sequences, approximately 17% detected once. In germline, CDR1 is SGDLS, CDR2 YYNGEE. The CDR3 runs 14 residues. With 4 bases removed from V and 4 bases from J, the gap between germline ends came to 11 bases.

The sample consisted of blood. The chain recombines TRBV9 with TRBJ2-2; D possibly corresponds to TRBD2 (5 bases). The receptor was derived from a man aged 30 to 39 with Graves' hyperthyroidism. The CDR3 region is CASSITEGTGELFF. CDR3 DNA sequence: TGTGCCAGCAGCATCACAGAGGGCACCGGGGAGCTGTTTTTT. Full variable domain (outside the CDR3, taken from reference TRBV9 and TRBJ2-2): DSGVTQTPKHLITATGQRVTLRCSPRSGDLSVYWYQQSLDQGLQFLIQYYNGEERAKGNILERFSAQQFPDLHSELNLSSLELGDSALYFCASSITEGTGELFFGEGSRLTVL.